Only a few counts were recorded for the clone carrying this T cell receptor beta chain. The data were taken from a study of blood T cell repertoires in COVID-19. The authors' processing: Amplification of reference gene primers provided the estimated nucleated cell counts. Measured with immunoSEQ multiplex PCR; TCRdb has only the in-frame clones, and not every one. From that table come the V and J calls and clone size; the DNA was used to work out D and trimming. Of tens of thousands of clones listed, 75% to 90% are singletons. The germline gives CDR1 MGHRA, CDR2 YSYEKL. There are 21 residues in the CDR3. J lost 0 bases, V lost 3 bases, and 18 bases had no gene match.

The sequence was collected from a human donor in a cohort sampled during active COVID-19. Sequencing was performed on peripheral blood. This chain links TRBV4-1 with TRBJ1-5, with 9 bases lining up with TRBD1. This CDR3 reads CASSHAGVGTGGEISNQPQHF. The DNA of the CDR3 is TGCGCCAGCAGCCACGCTGGGGTCGGAACAGGGGGCGAGATTAGCAATCAGCCCCAGCATTTT.